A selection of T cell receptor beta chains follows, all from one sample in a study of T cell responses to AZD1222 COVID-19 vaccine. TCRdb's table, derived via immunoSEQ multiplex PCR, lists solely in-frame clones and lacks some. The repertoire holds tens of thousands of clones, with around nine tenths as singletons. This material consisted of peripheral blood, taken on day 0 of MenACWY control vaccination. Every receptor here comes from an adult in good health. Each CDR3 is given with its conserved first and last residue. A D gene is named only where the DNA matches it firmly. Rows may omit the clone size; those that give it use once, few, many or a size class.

cdr3_nt: TGTGCCAGCAGCCAAGAAAGGCAGGGCAGCCGGAGACTCTTT
cdr3_aa: CASSQERQGSRRLF
j_call: TRBJ1-1
d_call: .
clone_size: .
v_call: TRBV3-1/TRBV3-2

cdr3_nt: TGTGCCCATCGACAGGGTCCGAACACCGGGGAGCTGTTTTTT
cdr3_aa: CAHRQGPNTGELFF
j_call: TRBJ2-2
d_call: TRBD1
clone_size: .
v_call: TRBV19

cdr3_nt: TGCAGCGTTTCACCCCCATCGGCAGATACGCAGTATTTT
cdr3_aa: CSVSPPSADTQYF
j_call: TRBJ2-3
d_call: .
clone_size: .
v_call: TRBV29-1

cdr3_nt: TGTGCCAGCAGCCAGGGGGTTGGGCACACTGAAGCTTTCTTT
cdr3_aa: CASSQGVGHTEAFF
j_call: TRBJ1-1
d_call: TRBD1
clone_size: .
v_call: TRBV28

cdr3_nt: TGTGCCAGCAGCCAAGATACGGGGGGGCGGACAGATACGCAGTATTTT
cdr3_aa: CASSQDTGGRTDTQYF
j_call: TRBJ2-3
d_call: TRBD2
clone_size: .
v_call: TRBV14

cdr3_nt: TGTGCCAGCAGTGAAGCCGCTAGCGGGCCCTACAATGAGCAGTTCTTC
cdr3_aa: CASSEAASGPYNEQFF
j_call: TRBJ2-1
d_call: TRBD2
clone_size: .
v_call: TRBV6-1

cdr3_nt: TGTGCCAGCAGTGGGACCACAGGGACAGGGCGCACGAGCAATCAGCCCCAGCATTTT
cdr3_aa: CASSGTTGTGRTSNQPQHF
j_call: TRBJ1-5
d_call: TRBD1
clone_size: .
v_call: TRBV6-4

cdr3_nt: TGTGCCAGCAGCTTAAACCAGGGGGGGAACTATGGCTACACCTTC
cdr3_aa: CASSLNQGGNYGYTF
j_call: TRBJ1-2
d_call: TRBD1
clone_size: .
v_call: TRBV5-4

cdr3_nt: TGTGCCAGCTCGCAAGACAGGGGTACGGATGAGCAGTTCTTC
cdr3_aa: CASSQDRGTDEQFF
j_call: TRBJ2-1
d_call: TRBD1
clone_size: .
v_call: TRBV18

cdr3_nt: TGTGCCAGCAGCGTATTCCGAAACACCGGGGAGCTGTTTTTT
cdr3_aa: CASSVFRNTGELFF
j_call: TRBJ2-2
d_call: .
clone_size: .
v_call: TRBV9

cdr3_nt: TGTGCCAGCCGACAGGGGGCCTTGAACACTGAAGCTTTCTTT
cdr3_aa: CASRQGALNTEAFF
j_call: TRBJ1-1
d_call: TRBD1
clone_size: .
v_call: TRBV28

cdr3_nt: TGTGCCAGCAGCTTGAGAAGGGGGTCCTACGAGCAGTACTTC
cdr3_aa: CASSLRRGSYEQYF
j_call: TRBJ2-7
d_call: .
clone_size: .
v_call: TRBV11-2

cdr3_nt: TGTGCCAGCAGCCGCGGGACTACCGGGGAGCTGTTTTTT
cdr3_aa: CASSRGTTGELFF
j_call: TRBJ2-2
d_call: .
clone_size: .
v_call: TRBV3-1/TRBV3-2

cdr3_nt: TGTGCCAGCACCTTACCCAACAGCCCCGGCTACACCTTC
cdr3_aa: CASTLPNSPGYTF
j_call: TRBJ1-2
d_call: .
clone_size: .
v_call: TRBV6-5

cdr3_nt: TGTGCCAGCAGACCCCACGCAACTAATGAAAAACTGTTTTTT
cdr3_aa: CASRPHATNEKLFF
j_call: TRBJ1-4
d_call: .
clone_size: once
v_call: TRBV28

cdr3_nt: TGTGCCAGCAGCTTTGGGGTGGGGACCGGGGAGCTGTTTTTT
cdr3_aa: CASSFGVGTGELFF
j_call: TRBJ2-2
d_call: .
clone_size: .
v_call: TRBV7-9

cdr3_nt: TGCGCCAGCAGTCCTACAGCGGGAGGGCCGTCCGGGGAGCTGTTTTTT
cdr3_aa: CASSPTAGGPSGELFF
j_call: TRBJ2-2
d_call: TRBD2
clone_size: once
v_call: TRBV5-1

cdr3_nt: TGTGCCAGCAGTTTCGCCACGATGAACACTGAAGCTTTCTTT
cdr3_aa: CASSFATMNTEAFF
j_call: TRBJ1-1
d_call: .
clone_size: .
v_call: TRBV27

cdr3_nt: TGTGCCAGCACCTCTAGCGGGAGAAGCACAGATACGCAGTATTTT
cdr3_aa: CASTSSGRSTDTQYF
j_call: TRBJ2-3
d_call: TRBD2
clone_size: .
v_call: TRBV6-5

cdr3_nt: TGCGCCAGCAGCCGAGGACAGGGACTTTATGGCTACACCTTC
cdr3_aa: CASSRGQGLYGYTF
j_call: TRBJ1-2
d_call: TRBD1
clone_size: .
v_call: TRBV5-1

cdr3_nt: TGTGCCAGCAGCTTAGACAGGGTGCATGGCTACACCTTC
cdr3_aa: CASSLDRVHGYTF
j_call: TRBJ1-2
d_call: .
clone_size: .
v_call: TRBV7-8

cdr3_nt: TGTGCCATCAGTGACGGCAGCCAAGAGACCCAGTACTTC
cdr3_aa: CAISDGSQETQYF
j_call: TRBJ2-5
d_call: .
clone_size: .
v_call: TRBV10-3

cdr3_nt: TGTGCCAGCAGTTCCCCCCAGGGAGGTCAGCCCCAGCATTTT
cdr3_aa: CASSSPQGGQPQHF
j_call: TRBJ1-5
d_call: .
clone_size: .
v_call: TRBV28

cdr3_nt: TGTGCCAGCAGCCGGGACGCAGAAGGGACCCAGTACTTC
cdr3_aa: CASSRDAEGTQYF
j_call: TRBJ2-5
d_call: .
clone_size: .
v_call: TRBV7-8

cdr3_nt: TGTGCCAGCAGATCCCAACCGACCGGGACAGAGGGATACTTC
cdr3_aa: CASRSQPTGTEGYF
j_call: TRBJ2-7
d_call: TRBD1
clone_size: .
v_call: TRBV6-5

cdr3_nt: TGTGCCAGCTCCCGGGGGGACGAAAAACTGTTTTTT
cdr3_aa: CASSRGDEKLFF
j_call: TRBJ1-4
d_call: .
clone_size: .
v_call: TRBV18

cdr3_nt: TGCGCCAGCAGCGGACTAGCGGGAGGGAACCGGCCCGACAATGAGCAGTTCTTC
cdr3_aa: CASSGLAGGNRPDNEQFF
j_call: TRBJ2-1
d_call: TRBD2
clone_size: .
v_call: TRBV10-2

cdr3_nt: TGTGCCAGTAGGAATAGCGGGGGCAACAATGAGCAGTTCTTC
cdr3_aa: CASRNSGGNNEQFF
j_call: TRBJ2-1
d_call: TRBD2
clone_size: .
v_call: TRBV19

cdr3_nt: TGTGCCAGCAGTTCCTCGTATCATGAGCAGTTCTTC
cdr3_aa: CASSSSYHEQFF
j_call: TRBJ2-1
d_call: .
clone_size: few
v_call: TRBV6-6

cdr3_nt: TGTGCCAGCAGCCAAGGGACTTCTAATTCACCCCTCCACTTT
cdr3_aa: CASSQGTSNSPLHF
j_call: TRBJ1-6
d_call: .
clone_size: .
v_call: TRBV7-3

cdr3_nt: TGTGCCAGCAGCTTACGGGGTCGGTCCTACGAGCAGTACTTC
cdr3_aa: CASSLRGRSYEQYF
j_call: TRBJ2-7
d_call: .
clone_size: .
v_call: TRBV7-2

cdr3_nt: TGTGCCACCAGTGAACTTCTACAGGGACCTAACACCGGGGAGCTGTTTTTT
cdr3_aa: CATSELLQGPNTGELFF
j_call: TRBJ2-2
d_call: .
clone_size: once
v_call: TRBV24-1

cdr3_nt: TGTGCCAGCACCCAGGGGTGGTCCTATAATTCACCCCTCCACTTT
cdr3_aa: CASTQGWSYNSPLHF
j_call: TRBJ1-6
d_call: .
clone_size: .
v_call: TRBV5-6

cdr3_nt: TGCGCCAGCAGCTTGGGTGGCGCTAGCGGGAGTCAAGGGACCCAGTACTTC
cdr3_aa: CASSLGGASGSQGTQYF
j_call: TRBJ2-5
d_call: TRBD2
clone_size: .
v_call: TRBV5-1

cdr3_nt: TGCGCCAGCAGCGGAGGACTAGCGGACTTCTCCTACGAGCAGTACTTC
cdr3_aa: CASSGGLADFSYEQYF
j_call: TRBJ2-7
d_call: TRBD2
clone_size: .
v_call: TRBV5-1

cdr3_nt: TGTGCCACCAGTGATCCGCAGGTGAACGAGCAGTACTTC
cdr3_aa: CATSDPQVNEQYF
j_call: TRBJ2-7
d_call: .
clone_size: .
v_call: TRBV24-1

cdr3_nt: TGTGCCAGTAGTCCCGACAGGGCTGGAGAGCAGTACTTC
cdr3_aa: CASSPDRAGEQYF
j_call: TRBJ2-7
d_call: TRBD1
clone_size: few
v_call: TRBV19

cdr3_nt: TGTGCCAGCAGTTCCGGGACAGGGCTGGACGAGCAGTACTTC
cdr3_aa: CASSSGTGLDEQYF
j_call: TRBJ2-7
d_call: TRBD1
clone_size: .
v_call: TRBV6-5

cdr3_nt: TGTGCCAGCAGTCGCCGGGAAAACTACGAGCAGTACTTC
cdr3_aa: CASSRRENYEQYF
j_call: TRBJ2-7
d_call: .
clone_size: few
v_call: TRBV27